The rows below give T cell receptor beta chains drawn from one sample of a study of Ad26.COV2.S vaccination and SARS-CoV-2 variants. Libraries were prepared by immunoSEQ multiplex PCR; TCRdb keeps only in-frame clonotypes and omits some of them. The sample contains more than 300,000 clones, approximately 80% of which appear only once. Specimen: peripheral blood, collected in a trial of Ad26.COV2.S vaccine versus placebo. These TCRs come from a person between 18 and 60 years old who received the Ad26.COV2.S COVID-19 vaccine or a placebo. Both conserved end residues are part of each CDR3. A D gene is named only where the DNA matches it firmly. Size is stated for part of the rows, as once, few or many counts, or as a class when the clone is expanded.

>.|.|TRBJ1-1|TRBV6-5|14
TGTGCCATACAGGGTAATGTCGTGAACACTGAAGCTTTCTTT
CAIQGNVVNTEAFF
>.|.|TRBJ2-3|TRBV5-6|15
TGTGCCAGCAGCTTGAAAGGTGGGCTCACAGATACGCAGTATTTT
CASSLKGGLTDTQYF
>TRBD1|once|TRBJ2-7|TRBV6-5|15
TGTGCCAGCAGCGGCTTGGGACAGGTGGGGTGGGATACGTACTTC
CASSGLGQVGWDTYF
>TRBD1|.|TRBJ2-7|TRBV6-5|15
TGTGCCAGCAGTCTATACAGGGGCGCCCCCTCTGAGCAGTACTTC
CASSLYRGAPSEQYF
>.|.|TRBJ1-6|TRBV7-9|13
TGTGCCAGCAGCTGGGACGTTAATTCACCCCTCCACTTT
CASSWDVNSPLHF
>TRBD1|.|TRBJ2-7|TRBV27|15
TGTGCCAGCAGACTCGGACAGGGGGAATACTACGAGCAGTACTTC
CASRLGQGEYYEQYF
>.|.|TRBJ1-1|TRBV5-6|14
TGTGCCAGCAGCTTGGGACGGAGGAACACTGAAGCTTTCTTT
CASSLGRRNTEAFF
>.|.|TRBJ1-2|TRBV7-2|15
TGTGCCAGCAGCTTCGATACAGGGAATAAGTATGGCTACACCTTC
CASSFDTGNKYGYTF
>.|.|TRBJ1-1|TRBV6-1|11
TGTGCCAGCAGTGAAAGATTAGAAGCTTTCTTT
CASSERLEAFF
>TRBD1|.|TRBJ1-4|TRBV4-1|17
TGCGCCAGCAGCCTACGAACCGGGACAGCAACTAATGAAAAACTGTTTTTT
CASSLRTGTATNEKLFF
>TRBD1|.|TRBJ2-1|TRBV5-1|15
TGCGCCAGCAGCCAAAGACAGGGGGCATTGAATGAGCAGTTCTTC
CASSQRQGALNEQFF
>.|.|TRBJ1-2|TRBV5-6|14
TGTGCCAGCAGCTTGTGGGACACGGACTATGGCTACACCTTC
CASSLWDTDYGYTF
>.|.|TRBJ1-5|TRBV19|18
TGTGCCAGTAGCCCCTTCCTAAGGACACAGACTAGCAATCAGCCCCAGCATTTT
CASSPFLRTQTSNQPQHF
>.|few|TRBJ1-4|TRBV5-6|15
TGTGCCAGCAGCTTAATTTCCTCCGGGGGGGAAAAACTGTTTTTT
CASSLISSGGEKLFF
>.|.|TRBJ1-1|TRBV20-1|11
TGCAGCGCAAGGGGGAACACTGAAGCTTTCTTT
CSARGNTEAFF
>.|once|TRBJ2-7|TRBV4-2|17
TGTGCCAGCAGCCAAGATTCGAGGACGGTGCCTCCATACGAGCAGTACTTC
CASSQDSRTVPPYEQYF